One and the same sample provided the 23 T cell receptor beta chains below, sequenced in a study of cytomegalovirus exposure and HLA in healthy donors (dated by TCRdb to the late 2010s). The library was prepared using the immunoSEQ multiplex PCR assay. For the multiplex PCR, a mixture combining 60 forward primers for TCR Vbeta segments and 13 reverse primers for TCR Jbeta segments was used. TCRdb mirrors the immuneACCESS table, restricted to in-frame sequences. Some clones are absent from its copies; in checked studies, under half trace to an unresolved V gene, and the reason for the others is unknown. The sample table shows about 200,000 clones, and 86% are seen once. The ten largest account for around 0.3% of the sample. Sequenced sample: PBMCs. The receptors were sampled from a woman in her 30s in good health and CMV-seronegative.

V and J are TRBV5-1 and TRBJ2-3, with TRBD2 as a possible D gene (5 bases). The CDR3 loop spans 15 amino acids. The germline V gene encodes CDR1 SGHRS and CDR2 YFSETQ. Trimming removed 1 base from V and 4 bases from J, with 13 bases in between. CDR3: CASSLLGSHADTQYF. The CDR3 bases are TGCGCCAGCAGCTTGTTAGGGAGTCACGCAGATACGCAGTATTTT.

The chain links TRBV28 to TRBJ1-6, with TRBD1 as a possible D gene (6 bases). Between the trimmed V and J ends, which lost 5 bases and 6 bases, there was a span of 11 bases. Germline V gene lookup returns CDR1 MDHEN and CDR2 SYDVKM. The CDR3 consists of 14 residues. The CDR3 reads CASSGTRGNSPLHF. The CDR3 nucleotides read TGTGCCAGCAGTGGGACAAGGGGTAATTCACCCCTCCACTTT.

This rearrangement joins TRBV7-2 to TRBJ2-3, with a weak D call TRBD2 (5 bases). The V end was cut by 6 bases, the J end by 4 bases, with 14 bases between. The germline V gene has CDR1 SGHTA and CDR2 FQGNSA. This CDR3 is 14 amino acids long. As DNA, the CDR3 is TGTGCCAGCAGTCTTCGGGCTAGCCCAGATACGCAGTATTTT. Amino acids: CASSLRASPDTQYF.

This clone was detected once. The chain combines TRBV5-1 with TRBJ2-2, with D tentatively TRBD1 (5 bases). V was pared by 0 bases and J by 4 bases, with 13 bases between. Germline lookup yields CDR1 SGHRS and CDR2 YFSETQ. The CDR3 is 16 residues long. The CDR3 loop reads CASSLVVQGTTGELFF. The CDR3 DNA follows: TGCGCCAGCAGCTTGGTAGTCCAGGGAACCACCGGGGAGCTGTTTTTT. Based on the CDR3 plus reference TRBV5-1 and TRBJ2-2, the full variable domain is KAGVTQTPRYLIKTRGQQVTLSCSPISGHRSVSWYQQTPGQGLQFLFEYFSETQRNKGNFPGRFSGRQFSNSRSEMNVSTLELGDSALYLCASSLVVQGTTGELFFGEGSRLTVL.

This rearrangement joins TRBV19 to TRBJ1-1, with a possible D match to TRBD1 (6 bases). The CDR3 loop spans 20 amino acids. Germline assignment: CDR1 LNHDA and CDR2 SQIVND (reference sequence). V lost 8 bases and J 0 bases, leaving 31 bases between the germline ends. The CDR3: CASSLRGQRWRSTMNTEAFF. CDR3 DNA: TGTGCCAGTTCCCTCCGGGGACAAAGGTGGAGATCCACTATGAACACTGAAGCTTTCTTT.

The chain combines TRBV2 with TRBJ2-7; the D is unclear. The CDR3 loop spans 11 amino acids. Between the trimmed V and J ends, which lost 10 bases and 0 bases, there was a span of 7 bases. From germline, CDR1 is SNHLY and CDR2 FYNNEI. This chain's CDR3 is CAILVSYEQYF. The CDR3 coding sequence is TGTGCCATCCTAGTCTCCTACGAGCAGTACTTC.

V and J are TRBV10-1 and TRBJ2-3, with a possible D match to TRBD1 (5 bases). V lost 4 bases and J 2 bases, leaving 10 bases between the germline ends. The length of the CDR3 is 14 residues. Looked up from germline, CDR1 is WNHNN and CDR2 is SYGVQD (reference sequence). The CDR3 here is CASSGARATDTQYF. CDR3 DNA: TGCGCCAGCAGTGGTGCCAGGGCCACAGATACGCAGTATTTT.

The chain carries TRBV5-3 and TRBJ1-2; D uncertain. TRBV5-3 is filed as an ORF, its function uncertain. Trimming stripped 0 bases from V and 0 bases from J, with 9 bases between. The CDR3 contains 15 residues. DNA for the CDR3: TGTGCCAGAAGCTTGGATCGTCAGTCTAACTATGGCTACACCTTC. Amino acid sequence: CARSLDRQSNYGYTF.

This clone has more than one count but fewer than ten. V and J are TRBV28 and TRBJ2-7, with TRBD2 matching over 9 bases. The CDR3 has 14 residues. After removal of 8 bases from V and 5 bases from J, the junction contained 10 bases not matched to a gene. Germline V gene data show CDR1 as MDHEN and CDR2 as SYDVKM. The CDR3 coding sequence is TGTGCCAGCGGCCACGAGGCGGGAGGGGACGAGCAGTACTTC. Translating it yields CASGHEAGGDEQYF.

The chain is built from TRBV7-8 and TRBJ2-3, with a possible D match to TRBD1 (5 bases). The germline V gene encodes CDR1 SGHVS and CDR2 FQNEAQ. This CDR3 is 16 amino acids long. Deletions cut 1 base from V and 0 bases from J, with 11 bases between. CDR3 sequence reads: CASSLEVTASTDTQYF. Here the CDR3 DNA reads TGTGCCAGCAGCTTAGAGGTGACAGCTAGCACAGATACGCAGTATTTT.

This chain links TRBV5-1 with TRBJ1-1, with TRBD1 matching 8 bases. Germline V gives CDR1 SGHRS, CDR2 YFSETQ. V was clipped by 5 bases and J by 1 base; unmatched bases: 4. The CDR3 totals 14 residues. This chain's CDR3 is CASRSGTGNTEAFF. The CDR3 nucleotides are TGCGCCAGCAGATCGGGGACAGGGAACACTGAAGCTTTCTTT.

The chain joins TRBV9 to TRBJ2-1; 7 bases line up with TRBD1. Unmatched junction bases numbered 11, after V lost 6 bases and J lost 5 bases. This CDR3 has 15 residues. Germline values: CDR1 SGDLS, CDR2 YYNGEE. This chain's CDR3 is CASTRGHGPHNEQFF. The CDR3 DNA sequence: TGTGCCAGCACGAGGGGGCACGGCCCTCACAATGAGCAGTTCTTC. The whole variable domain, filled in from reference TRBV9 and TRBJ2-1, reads DSGVTQTPKHLITATGQRVTLRCSPRSGDLSVYWYQQSLDQGLQFLIQYYNGEERAKGNILERFSAQQFPDLHSELNLSSLELGDSALYFCASTRGHGPHNEQFFGPGTRLTVL.

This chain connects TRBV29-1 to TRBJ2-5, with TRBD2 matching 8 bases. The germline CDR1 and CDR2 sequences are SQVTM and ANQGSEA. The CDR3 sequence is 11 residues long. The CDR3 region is CAGGVVETQYF. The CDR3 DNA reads TGCGCGGGGGGAGTAGTAGAGACCCAGTACTTC.

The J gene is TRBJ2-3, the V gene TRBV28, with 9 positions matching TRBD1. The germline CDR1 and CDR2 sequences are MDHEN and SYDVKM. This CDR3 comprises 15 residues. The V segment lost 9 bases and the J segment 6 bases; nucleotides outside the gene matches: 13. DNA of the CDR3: TGTGCCAGTATTACCGGGACAGGGCCTCAGGATACGCAGTATTTT. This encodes CASITGTGPQDTQYF.

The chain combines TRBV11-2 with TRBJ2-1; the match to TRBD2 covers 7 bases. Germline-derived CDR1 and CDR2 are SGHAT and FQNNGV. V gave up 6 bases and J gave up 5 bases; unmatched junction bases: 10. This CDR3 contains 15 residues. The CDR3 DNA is TGTGCCAGCAGATTTGGCGGGGGTAGGGACAATGAGCAGTTCTTC. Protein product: CASRFGGGRDNEQFF.

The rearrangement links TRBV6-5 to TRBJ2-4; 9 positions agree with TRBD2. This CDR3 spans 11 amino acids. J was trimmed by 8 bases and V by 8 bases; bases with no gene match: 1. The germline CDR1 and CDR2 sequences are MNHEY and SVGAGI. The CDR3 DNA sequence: TGTGCCAGCCAGCGGGGGGACATTCAGTACTTC. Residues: CASQRGDIQYF.

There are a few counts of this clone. This chain's CDR3 is CASRKQGASPQYF. The CDR3, as DNA: TGTGCCAGCAGAAAACAGGGGGCATCGCCCCAGTACTTC. The chain recombines TRBV28 with TRBJ2-5; 9 bases fit TRBD1. The trim removed 6 bases at V and 9 bases at J, leaving 8 bases unmatched. Germline V CDR1 and CDR2: MDHEN, SYDVKM. This CDR3 has 13 residues.

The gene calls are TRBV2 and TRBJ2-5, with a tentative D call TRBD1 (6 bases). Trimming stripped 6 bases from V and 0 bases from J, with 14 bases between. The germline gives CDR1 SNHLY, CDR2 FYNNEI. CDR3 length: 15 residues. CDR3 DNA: TGTGCCAGCAGGTCGGACAGCCAAGACCAAGAGACCCAGTACTTC. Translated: CASRSDSQDQETQYF.

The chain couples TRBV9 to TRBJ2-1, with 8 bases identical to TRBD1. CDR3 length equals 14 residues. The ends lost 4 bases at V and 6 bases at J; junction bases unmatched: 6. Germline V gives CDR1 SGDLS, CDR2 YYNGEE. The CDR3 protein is CASSPRQGFNEQFF. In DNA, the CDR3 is TGTGCCAGCAGCCCGCGACAGGGGTTCAATGAGCAGTTCTTC.

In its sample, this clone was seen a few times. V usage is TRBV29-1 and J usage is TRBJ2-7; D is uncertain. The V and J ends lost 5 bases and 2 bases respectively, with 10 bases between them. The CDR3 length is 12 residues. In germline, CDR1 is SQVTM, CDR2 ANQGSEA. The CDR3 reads CSVILPPYEQYF. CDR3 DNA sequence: TGCAGCGTTATACTACCTCCCTACGAGCAGTACTTC.

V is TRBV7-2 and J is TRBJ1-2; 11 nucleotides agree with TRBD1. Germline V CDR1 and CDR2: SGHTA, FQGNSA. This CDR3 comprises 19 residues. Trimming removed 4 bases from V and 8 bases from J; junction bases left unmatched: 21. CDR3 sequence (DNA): TGTGCCAGCAGCTACAGGGACAGGGGGTTCGGACCACTGCCTCCCGGCTACACCTTC. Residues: CASSYRDRGFGPLPPGYTF.

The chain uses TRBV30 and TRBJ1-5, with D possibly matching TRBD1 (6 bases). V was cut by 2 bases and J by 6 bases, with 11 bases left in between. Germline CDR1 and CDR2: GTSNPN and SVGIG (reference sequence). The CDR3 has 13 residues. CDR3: CAWSMGAGQPQHF. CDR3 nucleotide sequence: TGTGCCTGGAGTATGGGGGCTGGTCAGCCCCAGCATTTT. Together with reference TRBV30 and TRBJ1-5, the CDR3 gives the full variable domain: SQTIHQWPATLVQPVGSPLSLECTVEGTSNPNLYWYRQAAGRGLQLLFYSVGIGQISSEVPQNLSASRPQDRQFILSSKKLLLSDSGFYLCAWSMGAGQPQHFGDGTRLSIL.

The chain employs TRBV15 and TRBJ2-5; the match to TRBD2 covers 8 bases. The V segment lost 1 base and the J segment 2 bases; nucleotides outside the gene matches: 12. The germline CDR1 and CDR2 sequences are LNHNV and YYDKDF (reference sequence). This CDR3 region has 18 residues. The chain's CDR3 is CATSRALSGAGRQETQYF. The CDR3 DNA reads TGTGCCACCAGCAGAGCCCTTAGCGGGGCAGGCCGTCAAGAGACCCAGTACTTC.